A single sample is the source of the 19 T cell receptor beta chains below, sequenced in a study of low-dose radiotherapy and immunotherapy resistance in tumors. Primers used for first-strand cDNA, a TRAV- and TRBV-specific set, covered both alpha and beta chains. Amplification of TCRs used a constant-region primer and V-primer adapter for roughly 20 PCR cycles. TCRdb re-called the reads through MiXCR, storing one row per CDR3 protein. The sample has under 70,000 distinct CDR3 sequences; less than 30% are singletons. The sample's time point: after trial treatment. Treatment indicated: LDRT plus nivolumab, ipilimumab, low-dose cyclophosphamide and aspirin (RACIN trial). The specimen was PBMCs, collected after low-dose radiotherapy plus immunotherapy. The receptors were gathered from a male donor with prostate cancer.

V usage is TRBV2 and J usage is TRBJ1-2; the D gene is possibly TRBD1 (6 bases). CDR1 and CDR2 from the germline V gene are SNHLY and FYNNEI. The CDR3 is 13 amino acids. V lost 6 bases and J 1 base, leaving 9 bases between the germline ends. CDR3 nucleotide sequence: TGTGCCAGCAGCCAGGACAGTAACTATGGCTACACCTTC. Translation: CASSQDSNYGYTF. Full variable domain (outside the CDR3, taken from reference TRBV2 and TRBJ1-2): EPEVTQTPSHQVTQMGQEVILRCVPISNHLYFYWYRQILGQKVEFLVSFYNNEISEKSEIFDDQFSVERPDGSNFTLKIRSTKLEDSAMYFCASSQDSNYGYTFGSGTRLTVV.

This clonotype was picked up many times. The chain links TRBV28 to TRBJ2-7; 8 positions match TRBD2. This CDR3 spans 14 amino acids. J was trimmed by 3 bases and V by 6 bases; bases with no gene match: 7. Per the germline V gene, CDR1 is MDHEN and CDR2 is SYDVKM. The CDR3 DNA reads TGTGCCAGCAGACCGGGAGGGCCCCGCTACGAGCAGTACTTC. Its protein product is CASRPGGPRYEQYF.

At least ten counts were recorded for this clonotype. The CDR3 nucleotides are TGCGCCAGCAGCCCCATGACTAGCGGGGGACAAGAGACCCAGTACTTC. Amino acids: CASSPMTSGGQETQYF. The chain is built from TRBV5-1 and TRBJ2-5; 12 bases map to TRBD2. The V segment lost 4 bases and the J segment 2 bases; nucleotides outside the gene matches: 6. The germline gives CDR1 SGHRS, CDR2 YFSETQ. CDR3 size: 16 residues.

This clonotype was seen repeatedly, ten times or more. The V and J genes are TRBV7-2 and TRBJ1-1; D not certain. This CDR3 spans 14 amino acids. Trimming removed 5 bases at V and 10 bases at J, with 20 bases between. In germline, CDR1 is SGHTA, CDR2 FQGNSA. The DNA for the CDR3 is TGTGCCAGCAGCAAAGAGGTGGGGAGTTGGGGAGCTTTCTTT. As protein: CASSKEVGSWGAFF.

This clonotype was detected many times. This chain joins TRBV14 and TRBJ1-1; D gene unclear. CDR3 length: 16 amino acids. The V gene lost 0 bases and the J gene lost 0 bases, with 11 bases spanning the gap. CDR1 and CDR2 from the germline V gene are SGHDN and FVKESK. The DNA of the CDR3 is TGTGCCAGCAGCCAAGAACCGGGCCGGATGAACACTGAAGCTTTCTTT. Translated: CASSQEPGRMNTEAFF.

This clonotype occurred many times. The V call is TRBV27, the J call TRBJ2-5; 12 bases are shared with TRBD2. Germline lookup yields CDR1 MNHEY and CDR2 SMNVEV (reference sequence). Losses at the gene ends were 6 bases for V and 5 bases for J; bases not matched to a gene: 16. The CDR3 extends over 18 amino acids. In DNA form, the CDR3 reads TGTGCCAGCAGCCCCGGGACTAGCGGGCCAACCCACTGGGAGACCCAGTACTTC. This sequence encodes CASSPGTSGPTHWETQYF.

This clonotype was detected many times. The rearrangement joins TRBV28 to TRBJ2-1; possibly TRBD2 for D (6 bases). CDR1 is MDHEN, CDR2 SYDVKM, per germline. The CDR3 covers 15 residues. Trimming removed 3 bases at V and 5 bases at J, with 14 bases between. In DNA form, the CDR3 reads TGTGCCAGCAGTTTCGTGGGAGGAGGCGACAATGAGCAGTTCTTC. Protein sequence: CASSFVGGGDNEQFF.

The chain has TRBV3-1 and TRBJ1-2; perhaps TRBD1 as D (5 bases). Between the trimmed V and J ends, which lost 10 bases and 5 bases, there was a span of 17 bases. Per germline, CDR1 LGHDT and CDR2 YNNKEL (reference sequence). The CDR3 extends over 13 amino acids. CDR3 in amino acids: CATTESGKYGYTF. Written as DNA, the CDR3 is TGTGCCACCACGGAGTCAGGGAAGTATGGCTACACCTTC.

This clonotype was seen ten or more times. The CDR3: CASSRTSGRTDTQYF. For the CDR3, the DNA is TGTGCCAGCAGTCGGACTAGCGGGAGAACAGATACGCAGTATTTT. V usage is TRBV14 and J usage is TRBJ2-3; 13 positions agree with TRBD2. After removal of 6 bases from V and 3 bases from J, the junction contained 3 bases not matched to a gene. The CDR3 consists of 15 residues. Germline V gene sequence: CDR1 SGHDN, CDR2 FVKESK.

The chain combines TRBV20-1 with TRBJ2-7, with 10 nucleotides matching TRBD2. Trimming removed 7 bases from V and 2 bases from J; junction bases left unmatched: 2. CDR3 length: 12 amino acids. CDR1 and CDR2 (germline): DFQATT, SNEGSKA (reference sequence). Here the CDR3 reads CSVSGGAYEQYF. The CDR3 nucleotides read TGCAGTGTCAGCGGGGGGGCCTACGAGCAGTACTTC.

The sample holds many counts of this clonotype. The gene calls are TRBV20-1 and TRBJ1-2; 10 positions match TRBD1. CDR3 length equals 16 residues. Germline loops: CDR1 DFQATT, CDR2 SNEGSKA (reference sequence). V was pared by 6 bases and J by 9 bases, with 19 bases of the junction left unmatched. The CDR3 loop is CSATGSISTGGVSYTF. The CDR3 nucleotides read TGCAGTGCAACCGGATCTATCTCGACAGGGGGCGTGAGCTACACCTTC.

The table lists this clonotype with many counts. The CDR3 reads CASSVGSSGGQVEQFF. The DNA of the CDR3 is TGTGCCAGCAGCGTAGGGTCTAGCGGGGGTCAGGTTGAGCAGTTCTTC. The chain has TRBV9 and TRBJ2-1; 10 bases align to TRBD2. This CDR3 is 16 amino acids long. The trim removed 0 bases at V and 9 bases at J, leaving 9 bases unmatched. The germline V gene encodes CDR1 SGDLS and CDR2 YYNGEE.

There are many counts of this clonotype. The chain employs TRBV6-1 and TRBJ1-2; D remains ambiguous. Germline V CDR1 and CDR2: MNHNS, SASEGT. The CDR3 is 13 amino acids. Deletions cut 2 bases from V and 8 bases from J, with 12 bases between. As DNA, the CDR3 is TGTGCCAGCAGTGAACTGTCGTCGTCAGGCTACACCTTC. Translating gives CASSELSSSGYTF.

The V gene is TRBV5-1, the J gene TRBJ2-7, with TRBD1 matching 10 bases. The V gene end was trimmed by 1 base and the J gene end by 6 bases; junction bases not matched to a gene: 7. This CDR3 has 15 residues. The germline V gene has CDR1 SGHRS and CDR2 YFSETQ. This CDR3 is CASSLLLTGGSEQYF. The DNA for the CDR3 is TGCGCCAGCAGCTTGCTCCTGACAGGGGGCTCCGAGCAGTACTTC.

V usage is TRBV2 and J usage is TRBJ2-3; D is unclear. CDR1 is SNHLY, CDR2 FYNNEI, per germline. CDR3 length: 14 residues. V lost 10 bases and J lost 1, with 15 bases in between. This chain's CDR3 is CATARSDRTDTQYF. DNA of the CDR3: TGTGCCACCGCACGTTCGGACCGCACAGATACGCAGTATTTT.

At least ten counts were recorded for this clonotype. The chain couples TRBV20-1 to TRBJ1-2; 11 bases agree with TRBD1. CDR3 length: 15 residues. Unmatched junction bases numbered 5, after V lost 0 bases and J lost 5 bases. CDR1 and CDR2 from the germline V gene are DFQATT and SNEGSKA (reference sequence). The CDR3 region is CSARDRDRGAYGYTF. As DNA, the CDR3 is TGCAGTGCTAGAGATCGGGACAGGGGGGCATATGGCTACACCTTC.

This clonotype showed up many times. The chain uses TRBV5-1 and TRBJ1-3; tentative D call: TRBD1 (5 bases). The CDR3 sequence is 14 residues long. V lost 4 bases, J lost 4 bases, and 12 bases lay in between. Looked up from germline, CDR1 is SGHRS and CDR2 is YFSETQ. The CDR3 bases are TGCGCCAGCAGCGACGGGACGGTCGGAAACACCATATATTTT. Protein: CASSDGTVGNTIYF.

This clonotype was counted only a few times. The chain combines TRBV12-3 or TRBV12-4 with TRBJ2-1; 11 bases match TRBD2. The CDR3 is made up of 16 amino acids. The ends lost 7 bases at V and 7 bases at J; junction bases unmatched: 12. The CDR3 protein is CASTLGLASGRNEQFF. CDR3 sequence (DNA): TGTGCCAGCACCCTAGGCCTGGCTAGCGGGAGGAATGAGCAGTTCTTC.

A word on this clonotype: A read error likely explains this, since a far larger clone differs by one base. The chain combines TRBV13 with TRBJ2-1, with TRBD2 matching 7 bases. This CDR3 has 19 amino acids. Per germline, CDR1 PRHDT and CDR2 FYEKMQ (reference sequence). CDR3 nucleotide sequence: TGTGCCAGCAGCTTAAGAGGGGCTAGCGGCGTCAGTCGGGAGAATGATCAGTTCTTC. Protein: CASSLRGASGVSRENDQFF. The full variable domain, completed using reference TRBV13 and TRBJ2-1, is AAGVIQSPRHLIKEKRETATLKCYPIPRHDTVYWYQQGPGQDPQFLISFYEKMQSDKGSIPDRFSAQQFSDYHSELNMSSLELGDSALYFCASSLRGASGVSRENDQFFGPGTRLTVL.